This T cell receptor beta chain comes out of a study of spatial heterogeneity in lung cancer. General study results and limits: Expanded intratumoral alpha and beta TCR counts tracked tumor mutation counts.

As for this clonotype: Its antigen is currently unknown.

Regarding time point: sample taken at primary tumor resection. In TCRdb, the 5' RACE reads were re-called with MiXCR into one record per CDR3 protein. The profile shows approximately 94,000 distinct CDR3 sequences, 3.5% to 5% of them singletons. The CDR3 contains 16 residues. V lost 1 base to trimming and J lost 0 bases; unmatched junction nucleotides: 5. Germline V gene data show CDR1 as LGHDT and CDR2 as YNNKEL (reference sequence). This sequence joins TRBV3-1 and TRBJ2-5; 7 bases align to TRBD1. The sequenced sample was lung tumor tissue, obtained at surgery. The receptor's source is a male donor with early-stage non-small cell lung cancer. This CDR3 reads CASSQGMGQYQETQYF. In DNA, the CDR3 is TGTGCCAGCAGCCAAGGAATGGGACAGTACCAAGAGACCCAGTACTTC.